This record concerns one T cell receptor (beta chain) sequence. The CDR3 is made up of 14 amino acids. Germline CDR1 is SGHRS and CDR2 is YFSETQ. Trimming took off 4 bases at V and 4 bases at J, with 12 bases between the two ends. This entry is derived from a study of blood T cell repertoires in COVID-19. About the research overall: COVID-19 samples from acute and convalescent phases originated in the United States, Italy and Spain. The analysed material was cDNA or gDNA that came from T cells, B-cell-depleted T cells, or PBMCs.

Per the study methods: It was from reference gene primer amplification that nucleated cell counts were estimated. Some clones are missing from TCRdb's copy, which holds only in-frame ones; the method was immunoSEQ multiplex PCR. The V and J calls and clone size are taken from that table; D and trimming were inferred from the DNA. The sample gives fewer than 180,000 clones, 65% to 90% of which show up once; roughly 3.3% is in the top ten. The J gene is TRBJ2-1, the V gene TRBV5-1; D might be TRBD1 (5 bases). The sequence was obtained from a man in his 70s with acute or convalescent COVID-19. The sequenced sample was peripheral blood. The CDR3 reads CASSAPDRYNEQFF. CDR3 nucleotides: TGCGCCAGCAGCGCCCCAGACAGATACAATGAGCAGTTCTTC.